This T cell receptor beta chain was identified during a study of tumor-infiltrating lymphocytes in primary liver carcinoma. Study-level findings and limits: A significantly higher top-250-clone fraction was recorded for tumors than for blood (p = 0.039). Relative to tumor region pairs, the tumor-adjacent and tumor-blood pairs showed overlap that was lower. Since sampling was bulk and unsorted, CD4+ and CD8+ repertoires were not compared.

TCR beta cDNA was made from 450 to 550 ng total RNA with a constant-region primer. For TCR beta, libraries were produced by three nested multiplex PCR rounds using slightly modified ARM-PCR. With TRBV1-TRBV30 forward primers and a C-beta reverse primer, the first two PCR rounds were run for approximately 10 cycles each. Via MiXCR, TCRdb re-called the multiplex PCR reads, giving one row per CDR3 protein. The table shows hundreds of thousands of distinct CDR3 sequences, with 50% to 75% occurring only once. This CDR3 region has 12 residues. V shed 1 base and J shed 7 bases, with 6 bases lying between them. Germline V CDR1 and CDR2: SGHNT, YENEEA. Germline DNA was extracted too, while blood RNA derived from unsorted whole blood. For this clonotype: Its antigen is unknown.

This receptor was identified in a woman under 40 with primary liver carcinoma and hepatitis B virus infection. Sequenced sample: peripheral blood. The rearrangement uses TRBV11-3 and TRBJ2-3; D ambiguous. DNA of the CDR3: TGTGCCAGCAGCTTAGGCTCAAATACGCAGTATTTT. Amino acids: CASSLGSNTQYF.